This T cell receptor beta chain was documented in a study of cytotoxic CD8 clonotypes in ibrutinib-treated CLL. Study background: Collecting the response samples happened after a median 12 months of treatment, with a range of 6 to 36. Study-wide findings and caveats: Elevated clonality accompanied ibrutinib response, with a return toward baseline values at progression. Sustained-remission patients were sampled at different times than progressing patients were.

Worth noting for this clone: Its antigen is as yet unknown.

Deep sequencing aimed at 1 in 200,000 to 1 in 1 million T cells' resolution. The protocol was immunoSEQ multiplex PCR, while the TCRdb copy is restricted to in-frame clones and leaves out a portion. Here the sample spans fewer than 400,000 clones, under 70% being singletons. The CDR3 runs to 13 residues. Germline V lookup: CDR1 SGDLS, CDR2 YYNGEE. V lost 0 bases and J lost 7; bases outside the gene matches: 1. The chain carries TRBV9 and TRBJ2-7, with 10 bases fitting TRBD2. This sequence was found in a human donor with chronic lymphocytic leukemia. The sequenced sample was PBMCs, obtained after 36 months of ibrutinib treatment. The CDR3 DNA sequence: TGTGCCAGCAGCGTAGCGACTAGCGGGGAGCAGTACTTC. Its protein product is CASSVATSGEQYF.